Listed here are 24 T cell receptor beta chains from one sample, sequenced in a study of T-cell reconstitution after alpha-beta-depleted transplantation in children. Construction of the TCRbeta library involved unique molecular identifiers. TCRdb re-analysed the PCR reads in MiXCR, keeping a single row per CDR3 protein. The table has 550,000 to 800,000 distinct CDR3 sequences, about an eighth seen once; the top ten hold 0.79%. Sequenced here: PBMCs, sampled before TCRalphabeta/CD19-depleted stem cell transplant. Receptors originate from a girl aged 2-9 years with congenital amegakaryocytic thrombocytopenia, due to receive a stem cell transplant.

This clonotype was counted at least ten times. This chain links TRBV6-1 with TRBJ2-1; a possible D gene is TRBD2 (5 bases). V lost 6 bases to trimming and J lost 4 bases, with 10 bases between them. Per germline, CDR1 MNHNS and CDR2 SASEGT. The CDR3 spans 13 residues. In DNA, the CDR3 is TGTGCCAGCAGACCTCCGGGGTACAATGAGCAGTTCTTC. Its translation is CASRPPGYNEQFF.

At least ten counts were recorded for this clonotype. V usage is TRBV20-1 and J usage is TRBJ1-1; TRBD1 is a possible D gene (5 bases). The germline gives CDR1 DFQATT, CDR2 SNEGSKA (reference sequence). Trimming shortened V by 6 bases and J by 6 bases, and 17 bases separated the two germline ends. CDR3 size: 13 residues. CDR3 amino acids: CSAQRGTSPEAFF. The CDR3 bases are TGCAGTGCCCAAAGGGGCACGTCCCCTGAAGCTTTCTTT.

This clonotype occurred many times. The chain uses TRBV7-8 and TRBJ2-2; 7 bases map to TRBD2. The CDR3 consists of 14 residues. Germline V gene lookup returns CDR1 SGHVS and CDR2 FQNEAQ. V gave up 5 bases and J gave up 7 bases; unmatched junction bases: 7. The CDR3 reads CASSQRGEGGELFF. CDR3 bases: TGTGCCAGCAGCCAACGGGGGGAAGGCGGGGAGCTGTTTTTT.

Here the CDR3 DNA reads TGTGCCATCAGTGAGTCGTTCCAGGCGAACACTGAAGCTTTCTTT. The encoded protein is CAISESFQANTEAFF. The genes are TRBV10-3 and TRBJ1-1; D uncertain. Trimming shortened V by 0 bases and J by 1 base, and 9 bases separated the two germline ends. The CDR3 consists of 15 residues. Germline V gene sequence: CDR1 ENHRY, CDR2 SYGVKD.

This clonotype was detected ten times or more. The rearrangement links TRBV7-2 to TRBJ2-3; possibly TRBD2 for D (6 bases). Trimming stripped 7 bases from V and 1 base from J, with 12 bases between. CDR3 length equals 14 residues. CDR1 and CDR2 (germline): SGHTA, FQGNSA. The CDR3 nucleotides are TGTGCCAGCATCCCGGGACTGGGCACAGATACGCAGTATTTT. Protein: CASIPGLGTDTQYF. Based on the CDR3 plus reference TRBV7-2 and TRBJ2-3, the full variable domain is GAGVSQSPSNKVTEKGKDVELRCDPISGHTALYWYRQSLGQGLEFLIYFQGNSAPDKSGLPSDRFSAERTGGSVSTLTIQRTQQEDSAVYLCASIPGLGTDTQYFGPGTRLTVL.

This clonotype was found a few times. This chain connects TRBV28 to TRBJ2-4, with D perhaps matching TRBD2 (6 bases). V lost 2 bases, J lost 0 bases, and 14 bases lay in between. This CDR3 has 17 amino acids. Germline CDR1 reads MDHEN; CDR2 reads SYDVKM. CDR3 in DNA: TGTGCCAGCAGTTTAGCCGGGGGATCCTTAGCCAAAAACATTCAGTACTTC. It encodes CASSLAGGSLAKNIQYF.

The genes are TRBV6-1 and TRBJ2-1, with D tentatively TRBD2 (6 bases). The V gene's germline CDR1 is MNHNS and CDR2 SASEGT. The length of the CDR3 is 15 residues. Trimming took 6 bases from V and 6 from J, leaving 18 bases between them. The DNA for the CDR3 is TGTGCCAGCAGACGAGGGACTCCCGCGGGCAATGAGCAGTTCTTC. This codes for CASRRGTPAGNEQFF.

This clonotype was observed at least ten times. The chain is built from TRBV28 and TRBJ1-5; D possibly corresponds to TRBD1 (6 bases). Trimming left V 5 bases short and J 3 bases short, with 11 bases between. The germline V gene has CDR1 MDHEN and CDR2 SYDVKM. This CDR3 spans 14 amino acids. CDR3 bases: TGTGCCAGCAGTGAGGACAGACTCAATCAGCCCCAGCATTTT. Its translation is CASSEDRLNQPQHF.

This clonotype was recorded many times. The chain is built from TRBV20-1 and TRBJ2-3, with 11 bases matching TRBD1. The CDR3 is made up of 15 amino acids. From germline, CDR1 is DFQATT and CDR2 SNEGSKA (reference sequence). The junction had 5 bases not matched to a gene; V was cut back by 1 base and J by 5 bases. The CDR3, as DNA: TGCAGTGCTAGAGTCCCGGGACAGGGGGGAGATACGCAGTATTTT. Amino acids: CSARVPGQGGDTQYF.

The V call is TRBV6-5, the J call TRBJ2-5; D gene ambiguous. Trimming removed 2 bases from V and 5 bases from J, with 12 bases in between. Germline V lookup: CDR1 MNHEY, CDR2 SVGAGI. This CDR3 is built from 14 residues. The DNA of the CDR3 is TGTGCCAGCAGTTACCTATCGAATTCGGAGACCCAGTACTTC. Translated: CASSYLSNSETQYF.

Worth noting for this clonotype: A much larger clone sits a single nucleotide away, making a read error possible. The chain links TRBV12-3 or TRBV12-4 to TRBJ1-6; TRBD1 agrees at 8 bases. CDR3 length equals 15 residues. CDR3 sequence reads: CASTRDRLYNSPLYF. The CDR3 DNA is TGTGCCAGCACCCGGGACAGGCTCTATAATTCACCCCTCTACTTT.

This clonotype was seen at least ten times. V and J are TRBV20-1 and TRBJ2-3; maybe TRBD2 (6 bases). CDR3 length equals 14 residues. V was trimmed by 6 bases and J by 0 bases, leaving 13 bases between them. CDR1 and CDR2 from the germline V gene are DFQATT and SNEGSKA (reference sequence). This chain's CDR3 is CSAPRAGSTDTQYF. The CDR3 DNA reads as TGCAGTGCCCCGAGGGCGGGAAGCACAGATACGCAGTATTTT.

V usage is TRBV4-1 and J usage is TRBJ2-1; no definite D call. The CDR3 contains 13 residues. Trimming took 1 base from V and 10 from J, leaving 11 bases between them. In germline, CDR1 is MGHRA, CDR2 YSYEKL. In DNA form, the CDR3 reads TGCGCCAGCAGCCAAGTAAGGTCGCAGGAGCAGTTCTTC. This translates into CASSQVRSQEQFF.

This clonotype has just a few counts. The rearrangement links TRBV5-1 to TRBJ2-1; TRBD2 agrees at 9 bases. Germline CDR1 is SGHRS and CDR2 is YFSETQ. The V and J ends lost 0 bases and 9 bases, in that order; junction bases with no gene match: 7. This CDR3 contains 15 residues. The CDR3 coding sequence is TGCGCCAGCAGCTTGGCCGGGACTAGCCGTCGTGAGCAGTTCTTC. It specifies CASSLAGTSRREQFF.

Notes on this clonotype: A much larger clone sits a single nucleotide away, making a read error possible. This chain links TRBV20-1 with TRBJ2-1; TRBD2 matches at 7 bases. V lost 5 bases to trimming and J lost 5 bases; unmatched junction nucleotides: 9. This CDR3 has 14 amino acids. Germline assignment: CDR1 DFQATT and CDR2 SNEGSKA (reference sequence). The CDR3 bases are TGCAGTGCTTCTAGCAGGGAGGGGAACAATGAGCAGTTCTTC. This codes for CSASSREGNNEQFF.

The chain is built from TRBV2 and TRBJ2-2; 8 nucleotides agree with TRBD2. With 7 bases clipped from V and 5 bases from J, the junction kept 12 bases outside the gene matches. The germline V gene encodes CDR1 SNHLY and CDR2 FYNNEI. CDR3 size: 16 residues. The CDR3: CASTNNGRLATGELFF. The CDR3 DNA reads TGTGCCAGCACTAATAACGGTAGACTAGCGACCGGGGAGCTGTTTTTT. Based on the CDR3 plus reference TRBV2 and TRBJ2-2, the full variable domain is EPEVTQTPSHQVTQMGQEVILRCVPISNHLYFYWYRQILGQKVEFLVSFYNNEISEKSEIFDDQFSVERPDGSNFTLKIRSTKLEDSAMYFCASTNNGRLATGELFFGEGSRLTVL.

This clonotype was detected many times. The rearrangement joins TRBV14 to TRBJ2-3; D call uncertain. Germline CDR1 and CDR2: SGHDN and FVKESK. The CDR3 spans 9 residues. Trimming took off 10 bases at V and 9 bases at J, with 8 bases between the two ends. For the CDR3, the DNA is TGTGCCACCCTAGAAACGCAGTATTTT. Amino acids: CATLETQYF.

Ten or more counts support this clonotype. This chain's CDR3 is CASSLRGRDAMNTEAFF. Here the CDR3 DNA reads TGCGCCAGCAGCTTGAGAGGACGGGACGCTATGAACACTGAAGCTTTCTTT. The rearrangement uses TRBV5-1 and TRBJ1-1; TRBD1 is a possible D gene (5 bases). The CDR3 is 17 residues long. Trimming removed 1 base from V and 0 bases from J, with 16 bases in between. The germline CDR1 and CDR2 sequences are SGHRS and YFSETQ.

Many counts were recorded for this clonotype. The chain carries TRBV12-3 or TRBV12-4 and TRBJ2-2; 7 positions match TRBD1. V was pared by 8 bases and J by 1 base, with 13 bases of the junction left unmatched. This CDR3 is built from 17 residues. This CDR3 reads CASEPEWGTENTGELFF. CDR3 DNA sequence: TGTGCCAGCGAACCCGAATGGGGGACAGAGAACACCGGGGAGCTGTTTTTT.

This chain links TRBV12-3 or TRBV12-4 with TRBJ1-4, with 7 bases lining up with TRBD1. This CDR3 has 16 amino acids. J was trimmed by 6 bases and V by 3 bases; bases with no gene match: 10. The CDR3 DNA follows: TGTGCCAGCAGTTTTACGAACAGGGGCTGGGATGAAAAACTGTTTTTT. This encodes CASSFTNRGWDEKLFF.

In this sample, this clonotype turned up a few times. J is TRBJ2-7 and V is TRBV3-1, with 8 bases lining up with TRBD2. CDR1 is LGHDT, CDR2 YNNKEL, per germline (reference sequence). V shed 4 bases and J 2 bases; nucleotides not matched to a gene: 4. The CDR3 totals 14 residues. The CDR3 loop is CASSLGTRAYEQYF. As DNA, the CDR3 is TGTGCCAGCAGCCTCGGGACTAGAGCCTACGAGCAGTACTTC.

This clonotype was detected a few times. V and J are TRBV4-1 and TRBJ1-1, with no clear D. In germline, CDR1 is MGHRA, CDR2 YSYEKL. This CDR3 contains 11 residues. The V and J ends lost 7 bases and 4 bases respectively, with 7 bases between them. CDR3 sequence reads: CASTHGTEAFF. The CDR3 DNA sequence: TGCGCCAGCACCCACGGCACTGAAGCTTTCTTT.

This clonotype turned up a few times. The CDR3 DNA sequence: TGTGCCAGCAGTCCTACAGGGGTTAATGAGCAGTTCTTC. It is translated as CASSPTGVNEQFF. V is TRBV27 and J is TRBJ2-1; 7 nucleotides match TRBD1. The CDR3 is made up of 13 amino acids. The J segment lost 7 bases and the V segment lost 5 bases, leaving 5 bases of the junction unmatched. In germline, CDR1 is MNHEY, CDR2 SMNVEV (reference sequence).

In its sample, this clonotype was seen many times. CDR3: CATSDTGGNTGELFF. CDR3 DNA sequence: TGTGCCACCAGTGATACAGGGGGCAACACCGGGGAGCTGTTTTTT. The chain uses TRBV24-1 and TRBJ2-2; TRBD1 aligns across 9 bases. Per the germline V gene, CDR1 is KGHDR and CDR2 is SFDVKD. Trimming took 3 bases from V and 2 from J; bases not matched to a gene: 0. CDR3 length equals 15 residues.